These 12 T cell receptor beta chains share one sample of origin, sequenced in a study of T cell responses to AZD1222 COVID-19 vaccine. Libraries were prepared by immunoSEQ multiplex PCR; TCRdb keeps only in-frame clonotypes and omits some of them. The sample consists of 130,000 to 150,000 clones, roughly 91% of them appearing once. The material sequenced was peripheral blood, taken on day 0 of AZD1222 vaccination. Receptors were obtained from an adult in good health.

CDR3 protein: CSASLTTGGSTDTQYF. The DNA of the CDR3 is TGCAGTGCTAGTCTCACTACGGGAGGCTCCACAGATACGCAGTATTTT. The rearrangement uses TRBV20-1 and TRBJ2-3; 7 nucleotides line up with TRBD2. The V gene end was trimmed by 3 bases and the J gene end by 2 bases; junction bases not matched to a gene: 11. The CDR3 loop spans 16 amino acids. Germline CDR1 DFQATT, CDR2 SNEGSKA (reference sequence).

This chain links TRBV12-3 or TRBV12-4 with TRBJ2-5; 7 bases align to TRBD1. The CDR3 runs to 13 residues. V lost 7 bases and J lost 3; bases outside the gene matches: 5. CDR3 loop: CASTHGTEETQYF. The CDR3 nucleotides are TGTGCCAGCACCCATGGGACAGAAGAGACCCAGTACTTC.

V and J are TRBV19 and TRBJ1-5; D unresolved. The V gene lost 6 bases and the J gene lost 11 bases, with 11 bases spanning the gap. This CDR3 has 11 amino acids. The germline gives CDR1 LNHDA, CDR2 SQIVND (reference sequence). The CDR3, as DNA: TGTGCCAGTAGAGGAGGGATAGCCCAGCATTTT. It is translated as CASRGGIAQHF.

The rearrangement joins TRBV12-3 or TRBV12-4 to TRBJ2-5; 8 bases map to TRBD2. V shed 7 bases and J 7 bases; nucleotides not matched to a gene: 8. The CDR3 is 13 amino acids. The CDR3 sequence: CASTVSGTGTQYF. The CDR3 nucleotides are TGTGCCAGCACCGTTAGCGGGACCGGGACCCAGTACTTC.

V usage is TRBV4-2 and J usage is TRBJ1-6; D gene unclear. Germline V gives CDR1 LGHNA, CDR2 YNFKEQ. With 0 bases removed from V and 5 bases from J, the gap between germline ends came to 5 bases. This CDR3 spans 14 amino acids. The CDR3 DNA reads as TGTGCCAGCAGCCAAGATGTCCATAATTCACCCCTCCACTTT. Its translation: CASSQDVHNSPLHF.

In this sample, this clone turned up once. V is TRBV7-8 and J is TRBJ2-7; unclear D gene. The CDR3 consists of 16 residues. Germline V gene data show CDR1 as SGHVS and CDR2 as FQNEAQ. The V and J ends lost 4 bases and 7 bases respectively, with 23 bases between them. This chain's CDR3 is CASSYARAPGLGEQYF. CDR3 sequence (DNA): TGTGCCAGCAGCTATGCTAGAGCCCCCGGGTTAGGGGAGCAGTACTTC. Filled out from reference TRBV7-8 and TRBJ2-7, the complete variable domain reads GAGVSQSPRYKVAKRGQDVALRCDPISGHVSLFWYQQALGQGPEFLTYFQNEAQLDKSGLPSDRFFAERPEGSVSTLKIQRTQQEDSAVYLCASSYARAPGLGEQYFGPGTRLTVT.

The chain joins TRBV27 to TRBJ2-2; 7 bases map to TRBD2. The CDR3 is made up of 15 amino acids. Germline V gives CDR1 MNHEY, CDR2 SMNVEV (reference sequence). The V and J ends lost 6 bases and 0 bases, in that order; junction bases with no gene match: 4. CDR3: CASSPAGANTGELFF. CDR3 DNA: TGTGCCAGCAGCCCCGCGGGAGCGAACACCGGGGAGCTGTTTTTT.

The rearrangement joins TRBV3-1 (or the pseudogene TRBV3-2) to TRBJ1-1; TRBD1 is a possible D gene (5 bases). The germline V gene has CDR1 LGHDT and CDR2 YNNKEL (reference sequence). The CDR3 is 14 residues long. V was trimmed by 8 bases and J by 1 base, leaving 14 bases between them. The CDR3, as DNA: TGTGCCAGCTCTCCTATTGGGGGGAACACTGAAGCTTTCTTT. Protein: CASSPIGGNTEAFF.

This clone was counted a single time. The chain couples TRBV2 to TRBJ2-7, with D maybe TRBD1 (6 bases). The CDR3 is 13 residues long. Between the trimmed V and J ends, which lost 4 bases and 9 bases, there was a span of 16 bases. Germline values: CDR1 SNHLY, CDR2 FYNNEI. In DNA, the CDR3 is TGTGCCAGCAGTGCCGGACAGCTGTTTGGGCAGTACTTC. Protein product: CASSAGQLFGQYF.

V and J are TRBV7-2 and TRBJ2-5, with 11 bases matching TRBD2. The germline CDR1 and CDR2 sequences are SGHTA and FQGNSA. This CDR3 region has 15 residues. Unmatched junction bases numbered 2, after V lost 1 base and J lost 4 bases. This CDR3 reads CASSLEGLAGETQYF. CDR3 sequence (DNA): TGTGCCAGCAGCTTAGAAGGACTAGCGGGAGAGACCCAGTACTTC. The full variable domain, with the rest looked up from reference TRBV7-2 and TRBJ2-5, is GAGVSQSPSNKVTEKGKDVELRCDPISGHTALYWYRQSLGQGLEFLIYFQGNSAPDKSGLPSDRFSAERTGGSVSTLTIQRTQQEDSAVYLCASSLEGLAGETQYFGPGTRLLVL.

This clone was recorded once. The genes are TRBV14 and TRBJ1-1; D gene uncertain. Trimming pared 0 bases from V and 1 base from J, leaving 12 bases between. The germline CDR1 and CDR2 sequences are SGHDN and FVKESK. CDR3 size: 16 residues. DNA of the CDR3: TGTGCCAGCAGCCAAGATTTCGTCGGGTGGAACACTGAAGCTTTCTTT. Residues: CASSQDFVGWNTEAFF.

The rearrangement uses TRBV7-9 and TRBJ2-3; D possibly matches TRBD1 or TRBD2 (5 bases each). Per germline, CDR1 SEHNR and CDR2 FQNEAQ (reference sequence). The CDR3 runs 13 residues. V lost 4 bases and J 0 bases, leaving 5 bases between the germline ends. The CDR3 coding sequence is TGTGCCAGCAGCTGGGACAGCACAGATACGCAGTATTTT. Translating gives CASSWDSTDTQYF.